This T cell receptor beta chain was sequenced for a study of blood T cells in healthy people across ages. The second PCR ran roughly 6 to 11 cycles with a sample-barcoded 5' primer and J-beta primers. TCRdb fed the 5' RACE reads into MiXCR, producing one record per CDR3 protein. Among approximately 690,000 distinct CDR3 sequences listed, under 65% were seen once. From germline, CDR1 is SGHVS and CDR2 FQNEAQ. Between the trimmed V and J ends, which lost 1 base and 8 bases, there was a span of 8 bases. The CDR3 spans 13 residues. V usage is TRBV7-8 and J usage is TRBJ1-4; D is unresolved. The receptor's source is a man in his fifties or sixties in good health. The source material was blood. CDR3 DNA: TGTGCCAGCAGCTTAGGGAGGGAGGAAAAACTGTTTTTT. Encoded protein: CASSLGREEKLFF.